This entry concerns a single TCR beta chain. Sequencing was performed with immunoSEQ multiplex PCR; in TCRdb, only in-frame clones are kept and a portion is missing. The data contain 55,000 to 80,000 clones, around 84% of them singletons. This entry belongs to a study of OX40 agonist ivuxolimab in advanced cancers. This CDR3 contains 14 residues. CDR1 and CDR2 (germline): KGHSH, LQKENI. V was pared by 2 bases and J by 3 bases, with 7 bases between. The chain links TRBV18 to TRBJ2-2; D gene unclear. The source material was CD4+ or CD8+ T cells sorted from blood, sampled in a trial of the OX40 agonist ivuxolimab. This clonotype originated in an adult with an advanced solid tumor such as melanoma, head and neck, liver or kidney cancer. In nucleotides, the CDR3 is TGTGCCAGCTCACCATGGCTTGACACCGGGGAGCTGTTTTTT. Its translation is CASSPWLDTGELFF.